This T cell receptor (beta chain) stems from a study of tumor-infiltrating lymphocytes in primary liver carcinoma. Overall study: Staging placed the tumors at T1-T3 N0M0, and they measured about 4.2 to 11 cm across. Findings of the study overall: The 250 largest clones made up significantly more of tumor than blood repertoires (p = 0.039).

Germline CDR1 reads MGHRA; CDR2 reads YSYEKL. The CDR3 has 15 residues. The authors made TCR beta cDNA from approximately 500 ng total RNA with a constant-region primer. Generation of the TCR beta libraries relied on three nested multiplex PCR rounds using slightly modified ARM-PCR. Rounds one and two of PCR, each of 10 to 11 cycles, were primed with TRBV1-TRBV30 forward primers and a C-beta reverse primer. Each CDR3 protein is one row after TCRdb ran MiXCR on the multiplex PCR reads. The sample yields roughly 50,000 distinct CDR3 sequences, 70% to 75% seen once. With regard to this clonotype: The antigen is not known. An end of the junction does not agree with germline; a read error may underlie this.

Without any cell sorting, about 19-30 mg of bulk tissue yielded co-extracted RNA and DNA. The chain employs TRBV4-1 and TRBJ1-1, with D uncertain. The receptor's source is a man aged 35 to 55 with primary liver carcinoma and hepatitis B virus infection. The sequenced sample was liver tumor tissue from sampling region 2. Subset denoted: tumor region T2, inferior pole. CDR3 sequence: CASSQGINMNTEAFF. The CDR3 nucleotides are TGCGCCAGCAGCCAAGGCATTAATATGAACACTGAAGCATTCTTT.